The 17 T cell receptor beta chains below all came from one sample that was sequenced in a study of blood T cell repertoires in COVID-19. The repertoire was sequenced with immunoSEQ multiplex PCR; TCRdb's copy has only in-frame clones and lacks some. Of about 100,000 clones listed, around 84% were seen once; the top ten hold around 2%. Sequencing was done on a sample of peripheral blood. The receptors shown here come from a woman aged 70-85 years with active or convalescent COVID-19.

The rearrangement joins TRBV7-2 to TRBJ2-7; TRBD2 aligns across 9 bases. Germline V gives CDR1 SGHTA, CDR2 FQGNSA. The V and J ends lost 2 bases and 2 bases, in that order; junction bases with no gene match: 7. The CDR3 runs 16 residues. The CDR3 here is CASSLLSSGVPYEQYF. CDR3 DNA: TGTGCCAGCAGCTTATTATCTAGCGGGGTTCCCTACGAGCAGTACTTC.

This clone was found a few times. The rearrangement uses TRBV6-2 or TRBV6-3 and TRBJ1-1; no reliable D call. The germline CDR1 and CDR2 sequences are MNHEY and SVGEGT. Trimming took 6 bases from V and 3 from J, leaving 17 bases between them. This CDR3 has 15 amino acids. The CDR3 DNA reads TGTGCCAGCAGCAGGTCGAGTCCGGGGTACACTGAAGCTTTCTTT. Amino acid sequence: CASSRSSPGYTEAFF.

The chain employs TRBV10-3 and TRBJ1-6; TRBD1 aligns across 8 bases. The V and J ends lost 8 bases and 5 bases, in that order; junction bases with no gene match: 11. The length of the CDR3 is 16 residues. Germline CDR1 reads ENHRY; CDR2 reads SYGVKD. Here the CDR3 reads CAIGSGGSRDNSPLHF. Written as DNA, the CDR3 is TGTGCCATCGGATCAGGGGGCTCTCGGGATAATTCACCCCTCCACTTT.

The chain has TRBV19 and TRBJ1-1; TRBD1 matches at 9 bases. The CDR3 is 14 residues long. Germline CDR1 is LNHDA and CDR2 is SQIVND (reference sequence). Trimming at V came to 2 bases and at J to 4 bases, leaving 2 bases not matched to a gene. The CDR3 DNA is TGTGCCAGTAGTATAACAGGGGGCGGCACTGAAGCTTTCTTT. Translating gives CASSITGGGTEAFF.

This chain uses TRBV7-2 with TRBJ1-1, with D possibly TRBD1 on 5 matching bases. The V gene lost 6 bases and the J gene lost 1 base, with 15 bases spanning the gap. The CDR3 spans 15 residues. The V gene's germline CDR1 is SGHTA and CDR2 FQGNSA. CDR3 sequence reads: CASRVTGLANTEAFF. CDR3 sequence (DNA): TGTGCCAGCAGGGTAACGGGACTGGCGAACACTGAAGCTTTCTTT.

The chain couples TRBV27 to TRBJ2-4; 7 bases are a match to TRBD1. The CDR3 loop spans 16 amino acids. Germline lookup yields CDR1 MNHEY and CDR2 SMNVEV (reference sequence). V was clipped by 3 bases and J by 4 bases; unmatched bases: 9. CDR3 residues: CASSFNRGDAKNIQYF. Written as DNA, the CDR3 is TGTGCCAGCAGTTTTAACAGGGGAGACGCGAAAAACATTCAGTACTTC.

V gene TRBV3-1 (or the pseudogene TRBV3-2) combines with J gene TRBJ2-1; possibly TRBD2 for D (6 bases). This CDR3 is built from 13 residues. Germline assignment: CDR1 LGHDT and CDR2 YNNKEL (reference sequence). Trimming pared 4 bases from V and 9 bases from J, leaving 13 bases between. The CDR3 spells CASSRTTQGEQFF. The DNA for the CDR3 is TGTGCCAGCAGCCGGACTACTCAAGGTGAGCAGTTCTTC.

The J gene is TRBJ2-7, the V gene TRBV28, with D tentatively TRBD1 (5 bases). Deletions cut 6 bases from V and 1 base from J, with 19 bases between. The CDR3 contains 16 residues. The germline CDR1 and CDR2 sequences are MDHEN and SYDVKM. The DNA of the CDR3 is TGTGCCAGCAGCCCTTTTAACGGACAAGGGTCCTACGAGCAGTACTTC. As protein: CASSPFNGQGSYEQYF. Using reference TRBV28 and TRBJ2-7 for the parts outside the CDR3, the full variable domain is DVKVTQSSRYLVKRTGEKVFLECVQDMDHENMFWYRQDPGLGLRLIYFSYDVKMKEKGDIPEGYSVSREKKERFSLILESASTNQTSMYLCASSPFNGQGSYEQYFGPGTRLTVT.

The chain uses TRBV10-3 and TRBJ1-6; tentative D call: TRBD1 (5 bases). CDR3 length: 14 residues. Germline loops: CDR1 ENHRY, CDR2 SYGVKD. V lost 0 bases and J lost 10, with 10 bases in between. CDR3 in amino acids: CAISESSGKSPLHF. The DNA for the CDR3 is TGTGCCATCAGTGAGTCTTCAGGGAAATCACCCCTCCACTTT.

This clone was observed a handful of times. V gene TRBV3-1 (or the pseudogene TRBV3-2) combines with J gene TRBJ2-7; D ambiguous. The V end was cut by 0 bases, the J end by 3 bases, with 12 bases between. CDR3 length: 15 residues. CDR1 is LGHDT, CDR2 YNNKEL, per germline (reference sequence). CDR3 amino acids: CASSQDLGRFYEQYF. CDR3 sequence (DNA): TGTGCCAGCAGCCAAGATTTGGGCAGGTTCTACGAGCAGTACTTC.

The chain carries TRBV5-6 and TRBJ2-2; D is unresolved. CDR1 SGHDT and CDR2 YYEEEE come from the germline V gene. The CDR3 contains 13 residues. V was pared by 0 bases and J by 6 bases, with 6 bases between. In nucleotides, the CDR3 is TGTGCCAGCAGCTTGGGTCGGGCCGGGGAGCTGTTTTTT. It encodes CASSLGRAGELFF.

The V call is TRBV5-1, the J call TRBJ1-1, with D possibly being TRBD1 (5 bases). Trimming shortened V by 0 bases and J by 4 bases, and 13 bases separated the two germline ends. CDR1 and CDR2 from the germline V gene are SGHRS and YFSETQ. The CDR3 covers 15 residues. CDR3 coding DNA: TGCGCCAGCAGCTTGGAATGGGGGGGTAGCACTGAAGCTTTCTTT. Residues: CASSLEWGGSTEAFF. Combining the CDR3 with reference TRBV5-1 and TRBJ1-1 gives the whole variable domain KAGVTQTPRYLIKTRGQQVTLSCSPISGHRSVSWYQQTPGQGLQFLFEYFSETQRNKGNFPGRFSGRQFSNSRSEMNVSTLELGDSALYLCASSLEWGGSTEAFFGQGTRLTVV.

The chain is built from TRBV5-6 and TRBJ1-2; 12 bases line up with TRBD1. The CDR3 is 16 residues long. CDR1 is SGHDT and CDR2 is YYEEEE in the germline V gene. V was clipped by 4 bases and J by 8 bases; unmatched bases: 12. The CDR3 nucleotides read TGTGCCAGCAGCCCCCTTCGGGGACAGGGGGCGCTGGGCTACACCTTC. This encodes CASSPLRGQGALGYTF. Drawing the rest from reference TRBV5-6 and TRBJ1-2, the complete variable domain is DAGVTQSPTHLIKTRGQQVTLRCSPKSGHDTVSWYQQALGQGPQFIFQYYEEEERQRGNFPDRFSGHQFPNYSSELNVNALLLGDSALYLCASSPLRGQGALGYTFGSGTRLTVV.

V gene TRBV6-1 combines with J gene TRBJ2-5; D might be TRBD1 (6 bases). The germline CDR1 and CDR2 sequences are MNHNS and SASEGT. This CDR3 has 15 residues. Trimming left V 1 base short and J 0 bases short, with 9 bases between. The CDR3 region is CASSEGGQYQETQYF. In nucleotides, the CDR3 is TGTGCCAGCAGTGAAGGGGGGCAATACCAAGAGACCCAGTACTTC.

The CDR3 loop is CASSSGPNQPQHF. The CDR3 DNA reads as TGTGCCAGCAGCTCAGGGCCCAATCAGCCCCAGCATTTT. This chain joins TRBV7-2 and TRBJ1-5; tentative D call: TRBD1 (5 bases). Germline-derived CDR1 and CDR2 are SGHTA and FQGNSA. This CDR3 contains 13 residues. The ends were cut back, 4 bases at V and 3 bases at J, with 7 bases in the middle.

The rearrangement joins TRBV28 to TRBJ2-5; TRBD2 might be the D (6 bases). Germline CDR1 is MDHEN and CDR2 is SYDVKM. V was cut by 6 bases and J by 5 bases, with 16 bases left in between. There are 14 residues in the CDR3. The CDR3 reads CASSQTSRYETQYF. The CDR3 region has the DNA TGTGCCAGCAGCCAGACTAGTCGTTATGAGACCCAGTACTTC.

The chain is built from TRBV6-5 and TRBJ2-3, with TRBD2 matching over 9 bases. J gave up 6 bases and V 0 bases, and 7 bases lay outside the gene matches. The length of the CDR3 is 16 residues. Germline values: CDR1 MNHEY, CDR2 SVGAGI. CDR3 in amino acids: CASSYSMAGGRDTQYF. The CDR3 DNA sequence: TGTGCCAGCAGTTACTCGATGGCGGGGGGGAGGGATACGCAGTATTTT.